The 17 T cell receptor beta chains given below trace back to one sample, sequenced in a study of radiation and T cells in renal cell carcinoma. The time point here: blood 2 weeks post-SBRT. As to treatment: 15 Gy SBRT to primary tumor, nephrectomy 4 weeks later. Profiling relied on immunoSEQ multiplex PCR, and the TCRdb table lists in-frame clones only, not all of them. The top ten clones hold 22% of a sample with tens of thousands of clones, about 86% of them seen once. This material consisted of blood, taken from a patient whose treatment included radiotherapy and nephrectomy. The receptors come from a woman between 50 and 59 years old with renal cell carcinoma.

The rearrangement links TRBV27 to TRBJ2-1, with a possible D match to TRBD2 (5 bases). V lost 7 bases and J lost 9, with 28 bases in between. The CDR3 totals 17 residues. Germline V gene lookup returns CDR1 MNHEY and CDR2 SMNVEV (reference sequence). CDR3 residues: CASKPLGLIGNRGEQFF. DNA for the CDR3: TGTGCCAGCAAACCCTTAGGGCTAATCGGGAACCGGGGTGAGCAGTTCTTC.

The chain links TRBV9 to TRBJ2-3; 14 nucleotides match TRBD2. CDR3 length: 14 residues. Losses at the gene ends were 3 bases for V and 6 bases for J; bases not matched to a gene: 0. Germline V gene data show CDR1 as SGDLS and CDR2 as YYNGEE. The CDR3 DNA follows: TGTGCCAGCAGCGGGACTAGCGGGGGGGATACGCAGTATTTT. As protein: CASSGTSGGDTQYF.

The chain has TRBV10-1 and TRBJ2-2, with 8 positions matching TRBD2. Germline lookup yields CDR1 WNHNN and CDR2 SYGVQD (reference sequence). The CDR3 is 14 residues long. The V and J ends lost 8 bases and 1 base, in that order; junction bases with no gene match: 3. The CDR3 DNA is TGCGCCAGCGGCCTAGCGGGGAACACCGGGGAGCTGTTTTTT. Protein product: CASGLAGNTGELFF.

A few counts support this clone. V is TRBV9 and J is TRBJ2-3; 7 positions agree with TRBD1. This CDR3 is 15 amino acids long. Per the germline V gene, CDR1 is SGDLS and CDR2 is YYNGEE. With V trimmed by 0 bases and J by 3 bases, 4 bases remained unmatched. CDR3 loop: CASSVVVRGTDTQYF. The CDR3 DNA sequence: TGTGCCAGCAGCGTAGTGGTCAGGGGGACAGATACGCAGTATTTT.

The chain recombines TRBV9 with TRBJ2-5, with 8 nucleotides matching TRBD2. Looked up from germline, CDR1 is SGDLS and CDR2 is YYNGEE. This CDR3 is built from 14 residues. V shed 0 bases, J shed 5 bases, and the junction held 3 bases outside the gene matches. CDR3 amino acids: CASSVAGGAETQYF. The CDR3 DNA is TGTGCCAGCAGCGTAGCGGGGGGGGCCGAGACCCAGTACTTC.

The chain has TRBV5-4 and TRBJ1-2; D is possibly TRBD1 (5 bases). The germline gives CDR1 SGHNT, CDR2 YYREEE (reference sequence). V was trimmed by 4 bases and J by 7 bases, leaving 14 bases between them. There are 13 residues in the CDR3. Here the CDR3 DNA reads TGTGCCAGCAGCCCAGACAGACGGGCTGGCTACACCTTC. This sequence encodes CASSPDRRAGYTF.

This chain's CDR3 is CASRRDIASGTDTQYF. CDR3 DNA: TGTGCCAGCAGGCGTGACATAGCGAGTGGCACAGATACGCAGTATTTT. The chain employs TRBV27 and TRBJ2-3, with a tentative D call TRBD2 (5 bases). The V gene's germline CDR1 is MNHEY and CDR2 SMNVEV (reference sequence). Trimming left V 6 bases short and J 1 base short, with 17 bases between. The length of the CDR3 is 16 residues.

On this clone: Mismatch with germline at one junction end may stem from a read error. V is TRBV28 and J is TRBJ1-2, with a weak D call TRBD1 (5 bases). From germline, CDR1 is MDHEN and CDR2 SYDVKM. This CDR3 is 11 amino acids long. The CDR3 loop is CASRHRDARDF. The CDR3 coding sequence is TGTGCCAGCAGGCACCGGGACGCCAGGGACTTC.

The chain joins TRBV11-3 to TRBJ2-2; tentative D call: TRBD1 (5 bases). The ends were cut back, 8 bases at V and 8 bases at J, with 15 bases in the middle. The CDR3 spans 13 residues. CDR1 and CDR2 (germline): SGHNT, YENEEA. CDR3 sequence reads: CASAQGAAGELFF. The CDR3 coding sequence is TGTGCCAGCGCACAAGGGGCGGCAGGGGAGCTGTTTTTT.

The rearrangement uses TRBV28 and TRBJ1-5; no clear D gene. This CDR3 is built from 12 residues. Trimming pared 5 bases from V and 4 bases from J, leaving 6 bases between. Per the germline V gene, CDR1 is MDHEN and CDR2 is SYDVKM. The CDR3 DNA reads as TGTGCCAGCAGTGCAAATAATCAGCCCCAGCATTTT. Its protein is CASSANNQPQHF.

CDR3: CASSSGLGRSEQYF. CDR3 nucleotide sequence: TGTGCCAGCAGTTCAGGGCTTGGACGCTCCGAGCAGTACTTC. The V call is TRBV6-5, the J call TRBJ2-7, with a possible D match to TRBD1 (5 bases). V lost 4 bases and J 6 bases, leaving 16 bases between the germline ends. The CDR3 has 14 amino acids. Germline V gene sequence: CDR1 MNHEY, CDR2 SVGAGI.

The chain couples TRBV7-2 to TRBJ2-2; 8 bases are shared with TRBD2. In germline, CDR1 is SGHTA, CDR2 FQGNSA. V dropped 5 bases and J dropped 5; count of bases not matched to a gene: 7. The CDR3 has 15 amino acids. This CDR3 is CASSPSGSATGELFF. The CDR3 DNA is TGTGCCAGCAGCCCAAGCGGGAGCGCGACCGGGGAGCTGTTTTTT.

Only one count was recorded for this clone. This sequence joins TRBV5-4 and TRBJ2-3, with 8 bases that match TRBD2. CDR1 and CDR2 from the germline V gene are SGHNT and YYREEE (reference sequence). J lost 3 bases, V lost 4 bases, and 10 bases had no gene match. CDR3 size: 16 residues. The CDR3 is CASSQGGRGGTDTQYF. The CDR3 DNA sequence: TGTGCCAGCAGCCAGGGTGGACGCGGGGGGACAGATACGCAGTATTTT.

This chain uses TRBV4-1 with TRBJ2-1; tentatively, D is TRBD2 (5 bases). V dropped 0 bases and J dropped 9 bases, with 12 bases sitting between them. Germline loops: CDR1 MGHRA, CDR2 YSYEKL. The CDR3 length is 14 residues. The CDR3 DNA follows: TGCGCCAGCAGCCAAGATCTGACCGGAGGTGAGCAGTTCTTC. Its translation: CASSQDLTGGEQFF.

This chain connects TRBV6-5 to TRBJ2-7; D is uncertain. Per the germline V gene, CDR1 is MNHEY and CDR2 is SVGAGI. V was shortened by 2 bases and J by 3 bases, with 14 bases between the two germline ends. This CDR3 is built from 15 residues. The DNA for the CDR3 is TGTGCCAGCAGTTACGCCGATCTTAGGAACTACGAGCAGTACTTC. Translation: CASSYADLRNYEQYF.

This sequence joins TRBV2 and TRBJ2-3, with 10 bases aligning to TRBD1. This CDR3 is 14 amino acids long. From germline, CDR1 is SNHLY and CDR2 FYNNEI. Trimming cost V 7 bases and J 4 bases; bases outside gene matches: 5. The DNA of the CDR3 is TGTGCCAGCATAAGGGACAGGGGAGCAGATACGCAGTATTTT. As protein: CASIRDRGADTQYF.

The rearrangement links TRBV10-3 to TRBJ2-5, with 11 bases aligning to TRBD1. This CDR3 contains 15 residues. With 8 bases clipped from V and 4 bases from J, the junction kept 9 bases outside the gene matches. Per germline, CDR1 ENHRY and CDR2 SYGVKD. The CDR3 here is CAIGPGQGEGETQYF. The DNA for the CDR3 is TGTGCCATCGGTCCGGGACAGGGGGAAGGAGAGACCCAGTACTTC.